The present entry profiles one TCR beta chain with its context. Its antigen is unknown. Possible read error: a much larger clone is one base away. TCRdb called the 5' RACE reads again in MiXCR, with one record for every CDR3 protein. The data show over 85,000 distinct CDR3 sequences, less than 20% seen once. The record originates from a study of spatial heterogeneity in lung cancer. Findings and limits, study-wide: There were more appearances of ubiquitous expanded tumor TCRs in blood at resection than at follow-up.

This CDR3 spans 11 amino acids. CDR1 is SGHTA and CDR2 is FQGNSA in the germline V gene. The time point denotes: blood at routine non-recurrence follow-up after resection. This TCR derives from a male donor with early-stage non-small cell lung cancer. The rearrangement joins TRBV7-2 to TRBJ1-1; TRBD1 might be the D (5 bases). The sample in question was PBMCs, obtained at follow-up. CDR3 in amino acids: CASRFTGEAFF. CDR3 sequence (DNA): TGTGCCAGCCGCTTTACAGGTGAAGCTTTCTTT. The full variable domain, in which reference TRBV7-2 and TRBJ1-1 provide the parts outside the CDR3, is GAGVSQSPSNKVTEKGKDVELRCDPISGHTALYWYRQSLGQGLEFLIYFQGNSAPDKSGLPSDRFSAERTGGSVSTLTIQRTQQEDSAVYLCASRFTGEAFFGQGTRLTVV.